This T cell receptor beta chain was observed in a study of tumor-infiltrating lymphocytes in oesophageal squamous cell carcinoma. TCRdb independently ran MiXCR on the PCR reads; one entry per CDR3 protein. The sample holds 7,500 to 9,500 distinct CDR3 sequences, 55% to 80% seen once. This CDR3 has 16 amino acids. Germline values: CDR1 SGHTA, CDR2 FQGTGA. As for this clonotype: The junction does not match germline at one end; this may be a read error.

The chain couples TRBV7-3 to TRBJ1-1, with a possible D match to TRBD1 (6 bases). This sequence was found in a female donor with esophageal squamous cell carcinoma. Source material: esophageal tumor tissue. The CDR3 sequence is CASSPGAGVSNTEAFF. The CDR3 DNA sequence: TGTGCCAGCAGCCCTGGGGCAGGGGTTAGCAACACTGAAGCTTTCTTC.